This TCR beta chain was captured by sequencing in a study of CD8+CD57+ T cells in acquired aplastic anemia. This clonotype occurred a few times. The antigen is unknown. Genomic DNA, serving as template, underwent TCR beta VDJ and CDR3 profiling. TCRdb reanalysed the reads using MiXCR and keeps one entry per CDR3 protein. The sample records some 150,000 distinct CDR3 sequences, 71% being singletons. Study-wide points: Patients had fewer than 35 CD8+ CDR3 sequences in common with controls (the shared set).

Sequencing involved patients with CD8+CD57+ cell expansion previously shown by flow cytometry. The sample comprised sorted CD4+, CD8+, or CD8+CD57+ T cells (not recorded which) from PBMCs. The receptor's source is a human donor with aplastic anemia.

The CDR3 bases are TGTGCCAGCAGCTTTAGCGGGGGGGCCGGTGAGCAGTTCTTC. Its protein product is CASSFSGGAGEQFF. The J gene is TRBJ2-1, the V gene TRBV7-3; 11 nucleotides line up with TRBD2. In germline, CDR1 is SGHTA, CDR2 FQGTGA. The V and J ends lost 3 bases and 9 bases, in that order; junction bases with no gene match: 4. This CDR3 contains 14 residues.